This T cell receptor (beta chain) appears in the sequencing data of a study of blood T cell repertoires in COVID-19. About the study: Acute and convalescent COVID-19 specimens originated in the United States, Italy and Spain. The analysed material was cDNA or gDNA that came from T cells, B-cell-depleted T cells, or PBMCs.

Trimming took 10 bases from V and 0 from J; bases not matched to a gene: 11. The CDR3 runs 17 residues. Germline V gene data show CDR1 as PRHDT and CDR2 as FYEKMQ (reference sequence). In the authors' workflow: How many nucleated cells were present was estimated from reference gene primer amplification. Produced via immunoSEQ multiplex PCR; TCRdb's table is partial and in-frame only. The DNA was the basis for D and trimming; V, J and clone size are from that table. The sample has some 250,000 clones, 88% seen once; the top ten hold 0.7%. This chain connects TRBV13 to TRBJ2-6; 8 positions agree with TRBD1. Sequenced sample: peripheral blood. This receptor was taken from a human donor in a cohort sampled during active COVID-19. CDR3: CATNRDRPFSGANVLTF. The CDR3 DNA is TGTGCCACCAACCGGGACAGGCCTTTCTCTGGGGCCAACGTCCTGACTTTC.